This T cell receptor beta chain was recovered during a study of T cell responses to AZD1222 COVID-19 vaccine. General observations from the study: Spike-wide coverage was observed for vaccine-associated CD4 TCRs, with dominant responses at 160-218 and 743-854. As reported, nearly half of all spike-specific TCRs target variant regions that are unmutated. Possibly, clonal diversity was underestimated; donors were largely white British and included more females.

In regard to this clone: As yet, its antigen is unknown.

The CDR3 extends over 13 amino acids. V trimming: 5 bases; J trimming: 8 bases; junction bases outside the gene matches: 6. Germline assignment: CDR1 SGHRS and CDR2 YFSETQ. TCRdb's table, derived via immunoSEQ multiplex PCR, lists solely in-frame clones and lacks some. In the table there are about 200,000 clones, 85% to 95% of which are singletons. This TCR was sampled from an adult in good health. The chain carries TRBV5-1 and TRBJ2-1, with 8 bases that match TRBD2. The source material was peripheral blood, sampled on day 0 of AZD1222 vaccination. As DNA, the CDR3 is TGCGCCAGCAGGCTAGCGGGTGGGGATGAGCAGTTCTTC. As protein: CASRLAGGDEQFF.